This entry lists 9 T cell receptor beta chains sequenced from one sample in a study of blood T cell repertoires in COVID-19. Repertoires were generated with immunoSEQ multiplex PCR, while TCRdb's copy carries only in-frame clones and drops some. Seen here are about 410,000 clones, roughly nine tenths observed once, and the top ten hold 1.5% to 2%. Sequenced material: PBMCs or T cells enriched from blood (not recorded which). These receptors all come from a woman aged 25 to 39 who had recovered from COVID-19.

The chain joins TRBV9 to TRBJ2-1, with 7 bases aligning to TRBD2. The V gene end was trimmed by 4 bases and the J gene end by 4 bases; junction bases not matched to a gene: 11. CDR1 is SGDLS and CDR2 is YYNGEE in the germline V gene. There are 16 residues in the CDR3. The CDR3 DNA follows: TGTGCCAGCAGCTTAATGCCCGGGGGGAAGTACAATGAGCAGTTCTTC. Translating gives CASSLMPGGKYNEQFF. The complete variable domain, with remaining parts taken from reference TRBV9 and TRBJ2-1, reads DSGVTQTPKHLITATGQRVTLRCSPRSGDLSVYWYQQSLDQGLQFLIQYYNGEERAKGNILERFSAQQFPDLHSELNLSSLELGDSALYFCASSLMPGGKYNEQFFGPGTRLTVL.

J is TRBJ1-2 and V is TRBV24-1; 8 positions agree with TRBD1. This CDR3 is built from 15 residues. The V gene's germline CDR1 is KGHDR and CDR2 SFDVKD. The ends lost 6 bases at V and 9 bases at J; junction bases unmatched: 14. The CDR3 spells CATSPGGTPPERYTF. In DNA form, the CDR3 reads TGTGCCACCAGTCCAGGGGGCACCCCTCCTGAGCGCTACACCTTC.

The chain employs TRBV5-4 and TRBJ2-7; 7 bases are a match to TRBD2. Looked up from germline, CDR1 is SGHNT and CDR2 is YYREEE (reference sequence). The CDR3 contains 17 residues. With 2 bases clipped from V and 0 bases from J, the junction kept 11 bases outside the gene matches. CDR3 nucleotides: TGTGCCAGCAGCTTTGGGTCCCGACTAGCTCCCTCCTACGAGCAGTACTTC. Translating it yields CASSFGSRLAPSYEQYF. The full variable domain, with the rest looked up from reference TRBV5-4 and TRBJ2-7, is ETGVTQSPTHLIKTRGQQVTLRCSSQSGHNTVSWYQQALGQGPQFIFQYYREEENGRGNFPPRFSGLQFPNYSSELNVNALELDDSALYLCASSFGSRLAPSYEQYFGPGTRLTVT.

V and J are TRBV28 and TRBJ1-2, with D perhaps TRBD1 (5 bases). V gave up 2 bases and J gave up 5 bases, with 12 bases separating them. The length of the CDR3 is 14 residues. Germline CDR1 is MDHEN and CDR2 is SYDVKM. DNA of the CDR3: TGTGCCAGCAGTTTAAGCTGGAGGGGATATGGCTACACCTTC. Amino acid sequence: CASSLSWRGYGYTF.

V gene TRBV28 combines with J gene TRBJ1-6; D may be TRBD1 (6 bases). The V end lost 6 bases, the J end lost 4 bases, and 16 bases lay between the germline ends. The CDR3 contains 16 residues. Germline CDR1 and CDR2: MDHEN and SYDVKM. CDR3 loop: CASRVVGTLYNSPLHF. CDR3 in DNA: TGTGCCAGCAGAGTGGTGGGGACACTGTATAATTCACCCCTCCACTTT.

The chain joins TRBV30 to TRBJ2-7; 7 nucleotides match TRBD1. This CDR3 has 13 amino acids. V lost 5 bases to trimming and J lost 7 bases; unmatched junction nucleotides: 11. Germline CDR1 and CDR2: GTSNPN and SVGIG (reference sequence). The CDR3 loop is CAWYRDSLREQYF. CDR3 DNA: TGTGCCTGGTACCGGGACAGTCTTCGGGAGCAGTACTTC.

The rearrangement joins TRBV7-3 to TRBJ1-1; no reliable D call. The ends were cut back, 1 base at V and 1 base at J, with 10 bases in the middle. CDR1 is SGHTA, CDR2 FQGTGA, per germline. The CDR3 contains 15 residues. The DNA for the CDR3 is TGTGCCAGCAGCTTAATCAGGAGGGAGAACACTGAAGCTTTCTTT. This sequence encodes CASSLIRRENTEAFF.

The V gene is TRBV6-4, the J gene TRBJ2-1; 10 bases are a match to TRBD1. Germline V gene data show CDR1 as MRHNA and CDR2 as SNTAGT. Unmatched junction bases numbered 1, after V lost 3 bases and J lost 2 bases. The CDR3 loop spans 15 amino acids. The CDR3 loop is CASSDGQGAYNEQFF. The CDR3 bases are TGTGCCAGCAGTGATGGACAGGGGGCCTACAATGAGCAGTTCTTC.

The chain employs TRBV28 and TRBJ1-4, with no clear D. The CDR3 is 13 residues long. V lost 6 bases and J lost 5, with 10 bases in between. CDR1 is MDHEN, CDR2 SYDVKM, per germline. The CDR3 sequence: CASRVSSNEKLFF. In DNA form, the CDR3 reads TGTGCCAGCAGGGTTAGCTCGAATGAAAAACTGTTTTTT.